The 18 T cell receptor beta chains listed next were all sequenced from one sample in a study of identical twins. TCRdb re-analysed the 5' RACE reads in MiXCR, keeping a single row per CDR3 protein. The sample records about 520,000 distinct CDR3 sequences, about 20% being singletons. A further study also used this sample, focusing on T cells expressing NK-cell markers.

The sequenced sample consisted of CD4+ T cells sorted from blood. The source is a woman younger than 35 in good health.

The chain is built from TRBV7-9 and TRBJ1-1; 10 bases match TRBD1. Per the germline V gene, CDR1 is SEHNR and CDR2 is FQNEAQ (reference sequence). The CDR3 runs to 15 residues. V shed 5 bases and J 11 bases; nucleotides not matched to a gene: 14. The CDR3 loop is CASSPNLRQGAWAFF. The CDR3, as DNA: TGTGCCAGCAGCCCGAACCTTCGACAGGGGGCATGGGCTTTCTTT.

This clonotype was counted only a few times. The chain couples TRBV12-3 or TRBV12-4 to TRBJ2-5, with TRBD1 matching 8 bases. V shed 6 bases, J shed 7 bases, and the junction held 7 bases outside the gene matches. The CDR3 covers 13 residues. The DNA for the CDR3 is TGTGCCAGCAGCAACAGACAGGGGTGGACCCAGTACTTC. This codes for CASSNRQGWTQYF.

This clonotype was recorded a few times. The CDR3 reads CSARNPRGVNEQFF. The CDR3 nucleotides read TGCAGTGCTAGAAATCCAAGGGGGGTCAATGAGCAGTTCTTC. The chain recombines TRBV20-1 with TRBJ2-1, with D perhaps matching TRBD1 or TRBD2 (6 bases each). In germline, CDR1 is DFQATT, CDR2 SNEGSKA (reference sequence). The CDR3 has 14 amino acids. The germline V and J ends were trimmed by 2 bases and 6 bases, with 14 bases remaining between them.

CDR3 residues: CATSHPEGMADTQYF. The CDR3 nucleotides are TGTGCCACCAGCCACCCGGAGGGGATGGCAGATACGCAGTATTTT. The chain links TRBV15 to TRBJ2-3; tentatively, D is TRBD2 (6 bases). The CDR3 consists of 15 residues. V gave up 5 bases and J gave up 4 bases, with 16 bases separating them. Germline V gene sequence: CDR1 LNHNV, CDR2 YYDKDF (reference sequence). The full variable domain, completed using reference TRBV15 and TRBJ2-3, is DAMVIQNPRYQVTQFGKPVTLSCSQTLNHNVMYWYQQKSSQAPKLLFHYYDKDFNNEADTPDNFQSRRPNTSFCFLDIRSPGLGDTAMYLCATSHPEGMADTQYFGPGTRLTVL.

This clonotype was detected only a few times. The chain combines TRBV7-2 with TRBJ2-7, with D perhaps given as TRBD1 or TRBD2 (5 bases each). The CDR3 covers 14 residues. V was trimmed by 6 bases and J by 0 bases, leaving 12 bases between them. Germline values: CDR1 SGHTA, CDR2 FQGNSA. CDR3 coding DNA: TGTGCCAGCAGGTACGGGACCGACTCCTACGAGCAGTACTTC. Protein product: CASRYGTDSYEQYF.

The chain carries TRBV10-2 and TRBJ2-7; perhaps TRBD2 as D (6 bases). The CDR3 runs to 16 residues. The V gene lost 0 bases and the J gene lost 5 bases, with 17 bases spanning the gap. The germline gives CDR1 WSHSY, CDR2 SAAADI. The CDR3 region is CASSESARAGRHEQYF. The CDR3, as DNA: TGCGCCAGCAGTGAGTCAGCTAGGGCAGGGAGGCACGAGCAGTACTTC.

This rearrangement joins TRBV20-1 to TRBJ2-7; no reliable D call. The V and J ends lost 0 bases and 6 bases respectively, with 6 bases between them. The V gene's germline CDR1 is DFQATT and CDR2 SNEGSKA (reference sequence). The CDR3 is made up of 11 amino acids. The CDR3: CSARDIREQYF. The DNA of the CDR3 is TGCAGTGCTAGAGATATTCGCGAGCAGTACTTC.

This clonotype was seen a handful of times. The chain employs TRBV5-6 and TRBJ2-7; 8 nucleotides agree with TRBD2. The CDR3 loop spans 14 amino acids. Germline V gene sequence: CDR1 SGHDT, CDR2 YYEEEE. Trimming at V came to 3 bases and at J to 6 bases, leaving 8 bases not matched to a gene. The CDR3 loop is CASSSPGGVGEQYF. The CDR3 DNA is TGTGCCAGCAGCTCACCGGGAGGGGTCGGCGAGCAGTACTTC.

This clonotype was seen a handful of times. The J gene is TRBJ2-7, the V gene TRBV12-3 or TRBV12-4; TRBD2 matches at 10 bases. The trim removed 6 bases at V and 3 bases at J, leaving 5 bases unmatched. This CDR3 region has 14 residues. This CDR3 reads CASRPGTSVYEQYF. The CDR3 nucleotides read TGTGCCAGCAGGCCCGGGACTAGCGTCTACGAGCAGTACTTC.

The V call is TRBV20-1, the J call TRBJ1-2, with D maybe TRBD1 (5 bases). The CDR3 totals 16 residues. CDR1 and CDR2 (germline): DFQATT, SNEGSKA (reference sequence). Trimming removed 0 bases at V and 1 base at J, with 15 bases between. The chain's CDR3 is CSARDTQGPFNYGYTF. The CDR3 DNA is TGCAGTGCTAGAGATACGCAGGGACCCTTTAACTATGGCTACACCTTC.

This clonotype was found a few times. The CDR3 coding sequence is TGCAGCGTTGAAAGCGGACAGGGTAGCGAGCAGTACTTC. It specifies CSVESGQGSEQYF. The genes are TRBV29-1 and TRBJ2-7; 8 nucleotides line up with TRBD1. V dropped 2 bases and J dropped 6; count of bases not matched to a gene: 6. The CDR3 runs 13 residues. CDR1 is SQVTM and CDR2 is ANQGSEA in the germline V gene.

This clonotype was picked up a small number of times. This rearrangement joins TRBV29-1 to TRBJ2-3, with 7 nucleotides matching TRBD1. This CDR3 region has 15 residues. Trimming cost V 2 bases and J 1 base; bases outside gene matches: 6. Germline V gene lookup returns CDR1 SQVTM and CDR2 ANQGSEA. In DNA form, the CDR3 reads TGCAGCGTTGAATTGACCACAGGGGGCACAGATACGCAGTATTTT. This translates into CSVELTTGGTDTQYF.

The V and J genes are TRBV5-1 and TRBJ2-3; 10 nucleotides match TRBD2. Germline loops: CDR1 SGHRS, CDR2 YFSETQ. The CDR3 consists of 16 residues. Trimming cost V 4 bases and J 6 bases; bases outside gene matches: 11. The chain's CDR3 is CASSPPSGGGRDTQYF. Written as DNA, the CDR3 is TGCGCCAGCAGCCCTCCGAGCGGGGGGGGCAGGGATACGCAGTATTTT.

In its sample, this clonotype was seen a few times. The J gene is TRBJ1-5, the V gene TRBV20-1, with D perhaps TRBD1 (5 bases). CDR1 and CDR2 (germline): DFQATT, SNEGSKA (reference sequence). This CDR3 is 13 amino acids long. The germline V and J ends were trimmed by 5 bases and 3 bases, with 11 bases remaining between them. The CDR3 is CSAGAGFNQPQHF. CDR3 DNA: TGCAGTGCTGGGGCGGGTTTCAATCAGCCCCAGCATTTT.

V is TRBV9 and J is TRBJ2-1, with 8 bases aligning to TRBD2. Germline trimming cut 0 bases from V and 5 bases from J; bases unmatched to any gene: 7. The CDR3 contains 16 residues. Germline-derived CDR1 and CDR2 are SGDLS and YYNGEE. The CDR3 reads CASSVGPSGPDNEQFF. The DNA for the CDR3 is TGTGCCAGCAGCGTAGGCCCTAGCGGGCCCGACAATGAGCAGTTCTTC.

The rearrangement joins TRBV7-9 to TRBJ2-7; D might be TRBD1 (7 bases). This CDR3 is 15 amino acids long. The V end lost 7 bases, the J end lost 6 bases, and 22 bases lay between the germline ends. The germline V gene has CDR1 SEHNR and CDR2 FQNEAQ (reference sequence). CDR3 protein: CASTLSGGFQGEQYF. CDR3 nucleotides: TGTGCCAGCACCCTTTCAGGGGGGTTTCAGGGCGAGCAGTACTTC. Combining the CDR3 with reference TRBV7-9 and TRBJ2-7 gives the whole variable domain DTGVSQNPRHKITKRGQNVTFRCDPISEHNRLYWYRQTLGQGPEFLTYFQNEAQLEKSRLLSDRFSAERPKGSFSTLEIQRTEQGDSAMYLCASTLSGGFQGEQYFGPGTRLTVT.

V and J are TRBV12-3 or TRBV12-4 and TRBJ2-3, with 10 bases fitting TRBD2. The ends lost 5 bases at V and 3 bases at J; junction bases unmatched: 5. There are 15 residues in the CDR3. CDR3 residues: CASSPGTSETDTQYF. The CDR3 DNA is TGTGCCAGCAGTCCCGGGACTAGCGAAACAGATACGCAGTATTTT.

There are a few counts of this clonotype. The rearrangement uses TRBV7-2 and TRBJ2-1, with 13 bases that match TRBD2. J was trimmed by 6 bases and V by 5 bases; bases with no gene match: 4. CDR3 length equals 15 residues. Germline V gene lookup returns CDR1 SGHTA and CDR2 FQGNSA. CDR3 loop: CASSQTSGRSNEQFF. The CDR3 DNA reads as TGTGCCAGCAGCCAGACTAGCGGGAGGTCCAATGAGCAGTTCTTC.